Below are 5 T cell receptor beta chains sequenced from a single sample in a study of blood T cells in healthy people across ages. Alongside a J-beta primer mix, a sample-barcoded 5' primer served in a second PCR lasting about 7 to 11 cycles. One entry per CDR3 protein, called by TCRdb with MiXCR from the 5' RACE reads. This sample has 600,000 or so distinct CDR3 sequences, with about 30% found just once. The sample consisted of blood. These receptors originate from an elderly woman in good health.

This clonotype was picked up a small number of times. The genes are TRBV4-3 and TRBJ1-4; 9 bases are shared with TRBD1. Germline V gene data show CDR1 as LGHNA and CDR2 as YSLEER. The CDR3 loop spans 15 amino acids. J was trimmed by 11 bases and V by 0 bases; bases with no gene match: 7. CDR3: CASSQDGTGWGKLFF. CDR3 nucleotide sequence: TGCGCCAGCAGCCAAGACGGGACAGGGTGGGGGAAACTGTTTTTT.

This rearrangement joins TRBV18 to TRBJ1-1; TRBD1 matches 7 bases. With V trimmed by 9 bases and J by 1 base, 8 bases remained unmatched. CDR3 length: 14 amino acids. Per germline, CDR1 KGHSH and CDR2 LQKENI. The CDR3 loop is CASHRGQANTEAFF. Here the CDR3 DNA reads TGTGCCAGTCACAGAGGACAGGCGAACACTGAAGCTTTCTTT.

To note about this clonotype: With a much larger clone just one base away, this may be a read error. The chain carries TRBV6-1 and TRBJ2-7; D is possibly TRBD2 (7 bases). V lost 6 bases to trimming and J lost 7 bases, with 16 bases between them. This CDR3 is built from 13 residues. CDR1 and CDR2 from the germline V gene are MNHNS and SASEGT. The CDR3 coding sequence is TGTGCCAGCAGCTGGGGGGGCAGCGATGAGCAGTACTTC. It translates to CASSWGGSDEQYF.

The chain combines TRBV25-1 with TRBJ1-1; D is unresolved. The germline V and J ends were trimmed by 1 base and 1 base, with 13 bases remaining between them. There are 16 residues in the CDR3. CDR1 is MGHDK, CDR2 SYGVNS, per germline. Written as DNA, the CDR3 is TGTGCCAGCAGTGAATGGGCGCAAGGGCCGAACACTGAAGCTTTCTTT. It translates to CASSEWAQGPNTEAFF.

V and J are TRBV7-9 and TRBJ2-7, with D possibly TRBD1 on 5 matching bases. The CDR3 contains 15 residues. Between the trimmed V and J ends, which lost 3 bases and 0 bases, there was a span of 12 bases. Germline V lookup: CDR1 SEHNR, CDR2 FQNEAQ (reference sequence). Here the CDR3 DNA reads TGTGCCAGCAGCTTCTACAGGTCGGGCTCCTACGAGCAGTACTTC. It specifies CASSFYRSGSYEQYF.